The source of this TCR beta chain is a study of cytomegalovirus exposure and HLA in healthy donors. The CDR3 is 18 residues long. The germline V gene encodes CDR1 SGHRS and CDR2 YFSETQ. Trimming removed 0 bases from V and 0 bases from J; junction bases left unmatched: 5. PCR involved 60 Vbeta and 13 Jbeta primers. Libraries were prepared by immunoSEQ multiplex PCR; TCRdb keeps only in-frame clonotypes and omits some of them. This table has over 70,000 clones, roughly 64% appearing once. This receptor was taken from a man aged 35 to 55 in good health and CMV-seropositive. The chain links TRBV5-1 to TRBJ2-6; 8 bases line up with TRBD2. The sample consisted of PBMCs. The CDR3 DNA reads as TGCGCCAGCAGCTTGGTCGGGGGGGACGTCTCTGGGGCCAACGTCCTGACTTTC. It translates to CASSLVGGDVSGANVLTF. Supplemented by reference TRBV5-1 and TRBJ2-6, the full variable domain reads KAGVTQTPRYLIKTRGQQVTLSCSPISGHRSVSWYQQTPGQGLQFLFEYFSETQRNKGNFPGRFSGRQFSNSRSEMNVSTLELGDSALYLCASSLVGGDVSGANVLTFGAGSRLTVL.